These 12 T cell receptor beta chains were all obtained from the same sample, sequenced in a study of T cell responses to AZD1222 COVID-19 vaccine. The protocol was immunoSEQ multiplex PCR, while the TCRdb copy is restricted to in-frame clones and leaves out a portion. Counted here are 140,000 to 150,000 clones, roughly 88% occurring once; the ten biggest clones make up 7.5% to 8.5%. The sample in question was peripheral blood, obtained on day 0 of AZD1222 vaccination. The receptors here all came from an adult in good health.

This chain links TRBV9 with TRBJ2-7; no clear D gene. Germline assignment: CDR1 SGDLS and CDR2 YYNGEE. V was shortened by 0 bases and J by 5 bases, with 12 bases between the two germline ends. The CDR3 spans 14 residues. The CDR3 region is CASSVDPVVHEQYF. The CDR3 DNA reads TGTGCCAGCAGCGTAGACCCAGTGGTCCACGAGCAGTACTTC.

The J gene is TRBJ1-1, the V gene TRBV28; D call uncertain. V was pared by 5 bases and J by 1 base, with 14 bases between. Germline V gives CDR1 MDHEN, CDR2 SYDVKM. The CDR3 contains 15 residues. The CDR3 DNA follows: TGTGCCAGCAGTCCCATCGGCGCGGCGAACACTGAAGCTTTCTTT. Translation: CASSPIGAANTEAFF.

This clone was picked up many times. This sequence joins TRBV25-1 and TRBJ1-5; D is undetermined. This CDR3 spans 13 amino acids. V lost 4 bases, J lost 9 bases, and 13 bases lay in between. Germline V gene data show CDR1 as MGHDK and CDR2 as SYGVNS. The CDR3, as DNA: TGTGCCAGCAGTGGCTACGTGGGAGGGCCCCAGCATTTT. Translation: CASSGYVGGPQHF.

The V and J genes are TRBV12-3 or TRBV12-4 and TRBJ1-1; D uncertain. Trimming shortened V by 5 bases and J by 5 bases, and 12 bases separated the two germline ends. CDR3 length equals 13 residues. Here the CDR3 DNA reads TGTGCCAGCAGTCCGGGATTAGAAACTGAAGCTTTCTTT. Its protein is CASSPGLETEAFF.

The chain combines TRBV6-5 with TRBJ1-4; D call uncertain. From germline, CDR1 is MNHEY and CDR2 SVGAGI. V was trimmed by 2 bases and J by 5 bases, leaving 12 bases between them. This CDR3 has 15 residues. CDR3 coding DNA: TGTGCCAGCAGTTACCCCCCTCGTCGAAATGAAAAACTGTTTTTT. Translating gives CASSYPPRRNEKLFF.

The chain is built from TRBV30 and TRBJ1-1, with D uncertain. This CDR3 region has 12 residues. From germline, CDR1 is GTSNPN and CDR2 SVGIG (reference sequence). V lost 4 bases and J 7 bases, leaving 13 bases between the germline ends. DNA for the CDR3: TGTGCCTGGATCGCCATGGCAGGTGAAGCTTTCTTT. Amino acids: CAWIAMAGEAFF.

V is TRBV6-5 and J is TRBJ2-3; 8 bases are shared with TRBD2. CDR3 length: 16 residues. The V gene's germline CDR1 is MNHEY and CDR2 SVGAGI. V was clipped by 4 bases and J by 2 bases; unmatched bases: 8. The CDR3 bases are TGTGCCAGCAGTTTCAGCGGGGGCCACTACACAGATACGCAGTATTTT. This gives the protein CASSFSGGHYTDTQYF.

V and J are TRBV19 and TRBJ2-5, with D perhaps being TRBD1 or TRBD2 (6 bases each). Trimming removed 6 bases at V and 5 bases at J, with 13 bases between. This CDR3 contains 13 residues. The V gene's germline CDR1 is LNHDA and CDR2 SQIVND (reference sequence). In DNA form, the CDR3 reads TGTGCCAGTAGGGAGGGGGGCCAGGAGACCCAGTACTTC. It translates to CASREGGQETQYF. The variable domain in full, with the rest retrieved from reference TRBV19 and TRBJ2-5, is DGGITQSPKYLFRKEGQNVTLSCEQNLNHDAMYWYRQDPGQGLRLIYYSQIVNDFQKGDIAEGYSVSREKKESFPLTVTSAQKNPTAFYLCASREGGQETQYFGPGTRLLVL.

The rearrangement links TRBV10-1 to TRBJ1-5, with D hard to call. Between the trimmed V and J ends, which lost 4 bases and 0 bases, there was a span of 13 bases. Germline lookup yields CDR1 WNHNN and CDR2 SYGVQD (reference sequence). This CDR3 region has 16 residues. CDR3 in DNA: TGCGCCAGCAGTGCCGTCCTGGGTTGTAGCAATCAGCCCCAGCATTTT. Translating gives CASSAVLGCSNQPQHF.

The chain has TRBV7-9 and TRBJ1-4, with D possibly TRBD1 on 6 matching bases. V lost 1 base and J lost 8, with 8 bases in between. The CDR3 sequence is 13 residues long. CDR1 and CDR2 from the germline V gene are SEHNR and FQNEAQ (reference sequence). As DNA, the CDR3 is TGTGCCAGCAGCTTAGTGACAGGCGAAAAACTGTTTTTT. As protein: CASSLVTGEKLFF.

V gene TRBV5-8 combines with J gene TRBJ1-1; D is possibly TRBD1 (5 bases). V gave up 1 base and J gave up 4 bases, with 14 bases separating them. The CDR3 spans 15 residues. The germline V gene has CDR1 SGHTS and CDR2 YDEGEE. The CDR3 here is CASSLPPGVGTEAFF. The CDR3 coding sequence is TGTGCCAGCAGCTTGCCACCGGGGGTGGGCACTGAAGCTTTCTTT.

Here the CDR3 DNA reads TGCGCCAGCAGACCCCAGGGGGCCGAAAATTCACCCCTCCACTTT. It codes for CASRPQGAENSPLHF. The rearrangement joins TRBV5-1 to TRBJ1-6, with 8 bases matching TRBD1. The CDR3 is 15 amino acids. The V and J ends lost 5 bases and 7 bases, in that order; junction bases with no gene match: 8. Germline V gene data show CDR1 as SGHRS and CDR2 as YFSETQ.